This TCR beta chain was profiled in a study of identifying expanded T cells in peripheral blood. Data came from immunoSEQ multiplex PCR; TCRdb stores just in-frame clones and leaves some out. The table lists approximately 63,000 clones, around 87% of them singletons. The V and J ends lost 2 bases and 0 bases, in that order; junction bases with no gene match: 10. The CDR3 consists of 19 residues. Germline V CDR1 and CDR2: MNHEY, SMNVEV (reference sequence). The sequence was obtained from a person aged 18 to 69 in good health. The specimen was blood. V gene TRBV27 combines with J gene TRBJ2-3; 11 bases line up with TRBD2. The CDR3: CASSLHLAGGVSSTDTQYF. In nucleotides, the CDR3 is TGTGCCAGCAGTTTACATCTAGCGGGAGGCGTCAGTAGCACAGATACGCAGTATTTT.